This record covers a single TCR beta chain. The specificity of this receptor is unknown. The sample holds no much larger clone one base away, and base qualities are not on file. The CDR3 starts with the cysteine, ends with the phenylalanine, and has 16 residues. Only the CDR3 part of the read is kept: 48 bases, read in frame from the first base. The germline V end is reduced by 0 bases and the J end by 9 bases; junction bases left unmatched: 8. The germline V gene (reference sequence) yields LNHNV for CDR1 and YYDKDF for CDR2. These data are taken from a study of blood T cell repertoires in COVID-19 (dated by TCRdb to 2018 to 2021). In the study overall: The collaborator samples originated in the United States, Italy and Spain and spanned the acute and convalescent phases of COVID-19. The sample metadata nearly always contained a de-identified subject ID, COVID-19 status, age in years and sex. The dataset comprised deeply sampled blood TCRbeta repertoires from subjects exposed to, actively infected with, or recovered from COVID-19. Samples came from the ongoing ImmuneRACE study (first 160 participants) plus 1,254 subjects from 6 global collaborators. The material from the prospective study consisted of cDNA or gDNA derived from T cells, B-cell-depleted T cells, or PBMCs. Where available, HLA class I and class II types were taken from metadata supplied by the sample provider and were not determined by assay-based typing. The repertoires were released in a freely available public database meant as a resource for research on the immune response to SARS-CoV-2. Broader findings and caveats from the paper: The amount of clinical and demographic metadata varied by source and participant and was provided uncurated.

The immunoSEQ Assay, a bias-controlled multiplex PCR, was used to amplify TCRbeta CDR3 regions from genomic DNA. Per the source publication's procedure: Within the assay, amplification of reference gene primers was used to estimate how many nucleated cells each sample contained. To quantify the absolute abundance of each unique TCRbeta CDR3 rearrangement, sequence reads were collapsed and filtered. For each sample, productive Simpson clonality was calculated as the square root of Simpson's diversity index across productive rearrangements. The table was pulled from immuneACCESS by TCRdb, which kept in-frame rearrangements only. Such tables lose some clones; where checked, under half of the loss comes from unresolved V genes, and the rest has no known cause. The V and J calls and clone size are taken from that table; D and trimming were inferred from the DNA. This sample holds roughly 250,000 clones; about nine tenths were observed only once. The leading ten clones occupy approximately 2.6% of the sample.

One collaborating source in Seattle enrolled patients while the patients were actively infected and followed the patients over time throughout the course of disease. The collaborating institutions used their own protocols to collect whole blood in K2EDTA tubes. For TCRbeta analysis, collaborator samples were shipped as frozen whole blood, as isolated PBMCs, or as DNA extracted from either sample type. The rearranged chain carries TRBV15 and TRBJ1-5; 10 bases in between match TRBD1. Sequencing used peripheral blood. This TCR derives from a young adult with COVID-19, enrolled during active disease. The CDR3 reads CATSRDRGQGVLPQHF. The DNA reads TGTGCCACCAGCAGAGATCGAGGACAGGGGGTACTGCCCCAGCATTTT.